The 9 T cell receptor beta chains in this list originate from one sample, sequenced in a study of tumor-infiltrating lymphocytes in primary liver carcinoma. The study extracted blood RNA from unsorted whole blood and also extracted germline DNA. Making TCR beta cDNA involved approximately 480 ng total RNA and a constant-region primer. Sequencing libraries for TCR beta derived from three nested multiplex PCR rounds that used slightly modified ARM-PCR. With TRBV1-TRBV30 forward primers and a C-beta reverse primer, the first two PCR rounds were run for about 10 cycles each. TCRdb re-called the multiplex PCR reads with MiXCR, one entry per CDR3 protein. The sample yields hundreds of thousands of distinct CDR3 sequences, 50% to 75% seen once. Sequenced: peripheral blood. These TCRs come from a woman aged 25 to 39 with primary liver carcinoma and hepatitis B virus infection.

Points on this clonotype: Lacking the conserved final phenylalanine or tryptophan, this CDR3 likely reflects a read error. V and J are TRBV10-2 and TRBJ2-3, with D uncertain. Trimming removed 3 bases at V and 5 bases at J, with 12 bases between. CDR3 size: 14 residues. Germline lookup yields CDR1 WSHSY and CDR2 SAAADI. The CDR3 here is CASSERGDGDTQYL. In DNA form, the CDR3 reads TGCGCCAGCAGTGAAAGAGGTGATGGAGATACGCAGTATCTT.

This clonotype came up many times. The chain carries TRBV6-5 and TRBJ1-6, with 10 nucleotides matching TRBD1. This CDR3 contains 15 residues. Germline assignment: CDR1 MNHEY and CDR2 SVGAGI. The junction had 5 bases not matched to a gene; V was cut back by 3 bases and J by 9 bases. CDR3 protein: CASSYYRDRGSPLHF. In DNA, the CDR3 is TGTGCCAGCAGTTATTACCGGGACAGGGGTTCACCCCTCCACTTT.

A remark on this clonotype: An end of the junction does not agree with germline; a read error may underlie this. The V and J genes are TRBV11-2 and TRBJ2-7, with 7 bases matching TRBD2. Germline V CDR1 and CDR2: SGHAT, FQNNGV. CDR3 length equals 16 residues. For the CDR3, the DNA is TGTGCCAGCAGCTACCGTTGGCGGGAGATGCCCTACAAGCAGTACTTC. Translation gives CASSYRWREMPYKQYF. The entire variable domain, with the rest obtained from reference TRBV11-2 and TRBJ2-7, is as follows: EAGVAQSPRYKIIEKRQSVAFWCNPISGHATLYWYQQILGQGPKLLIQFQNNGVVDDSQLPKDRFSAERLKGVDSTLKIQPAKLEDSAVYLCASSYRWREMPYKQYFGPGTRLTVT.

CDR3 DNA sequence: TGTGCCAGCAGCCGCCGGGACAGGGACCCCTACGAGCAGTACTTC. Translation gives CASSRRDRDPYEQYF. J is TRBJ2-7 and V is TRBV7-9, with 9 nucleotides matching TRBD1. Germline trimming cut 5 bases from V and 2 bases from J; bases unmatched to any gene: 7. Per the germline V gene, CDR1 is SEHNR and CDR2 is FQNEAQ (reference sequence). The CDR3 spans 15 residues.

Details on this clonotype: This may be a read error, as it is one base from a much larger clone. CDR3: CSSSQDRDGYTF. CDR3 in DNA: TGTTCCAGCAGCCAAGACAGGGATGGCTACACCTTC. This rearrangement joins TRBV6-1 to TRBJ1-2; 7 bases map to TRBD1. CDR1 is MNHNS, CDR2 SASEGT, per germline. The CDR3 extends over 12 amino acids.

As regards this clonotype: Sequence at one end of the junction differs from germline and may be a read error. The CDR3 here is CAGSLGQGNPPLHF. The DNA of the CDR3 is TGTGCCGGCAGTTTGGGACAGGGCAATCCACCCCTCCACTTT. J is TRBJ1-6 and V is TRBV12-3 or TRBV12-4; 9 nucleotides match TRBD1. This CDR3 contains 14 residues.

This clonotype occurred once. This may be a read error, as it is one base from a much larger clone. The chain links TRBV6-5 to TRBJ2-2; D is possibly TRBD1 (7 bases). The CDR3 is 16 amino acids. From germline, CDR1 is MNHEY and CDR2 SVGAGI. CDR3 residues: CASRQAGQPNTGKLFF. The CDR3 coding sequence is TGTGCCAGCAGACAGGCGGGACAGCCGAACACCGGGAAGCTGTTTTTT.

Concerning this clonotype: One base away lies a much larger clone, so this may be a sequencing read error. The rearrangement joins TRBV6-2 or TRBV6-3 to TRBJ2-3; D is unresolved. The CDR3 loop spans 16 amino acids. V lost 6 bases to trimming and J lost 8 bases, with 24 bases between them. Germline CDR1 and CDR2: MNHEY and SVGEGT. In DNA form, the CDR3 reads TGTGCCAGCAGCCGGCGACGAGCTTGGGATCGGATTACGCAGTATTTT. It translates to CASSRRRAWDRITQYF.

Ten or more counts support this clonotype. The rearrangement joins TRBV29-1 to TRBJ2-2, with D tentatively TRBD1 or TRBD2 (5 bases each). Between the trimmed V and J ends, which lost 7 bases and 8 bases, there was a span of 20 bases. Germline values: CDR1 SQVTM, CDR2 ANQGSEA. The CDR3 has 14 amino acids. CDR3 sequence: CSARDLQATGELFF. The DNA of the CDR3 is TGCAGCGCTCGGGACCTACAAGCCACAGGGGAGCTGTTTTTT.